The clone carrying this TCR beta chain appeared once. The data were taken from a study of T cell changes during pregnancy in multiple sclerosis. Clones were read by immunoSEQ multiplex PCR, and TCRdb kept only the in-frame ones, dropping some. The sample yields approximately 69,000 clones, approximately 94% seen once. Germline CDR1 and CDR2: SQVTM and ANQGSEA. The V segment lost 3 bases and the J segment 3 bases; nucleotides outside the gene matches: 15. There are 18 residues in the CDR3. This TCR came from a female donor in good health, enrolled as a control in a pregnancy study. The V call is TRBV29-1, the J call TRBJ2-3, with 10 bases fitting TRBD2. The input for sequencing was peripheral blood, taken in the second trimester of pregnancy. CDR3 protein: CSVEGRVPSGGRTDTQYF. Here the CDR3 DNA reads TGCAGCGTTGAGGGTAGGGTCCCTAGCGGGGGAAGGACAGATACGCAGTATTTT.